Presented here are 15 T cell receptor beta chains from one specimen sequenced in a study of shared clonotypes between healthy human individuals. Some clones are missing from TCRdb's copy, which holds only in-frame ones; the method was immunoSEQ multiplex PCR. Of some 2.1 million clones listed, about 95% are singletons. Naive CD8 cells lacked CD45RO and underwent positive selection for CCR7, leaving out terminally differentiated effector memory CD45RA+ cells. Material for sequencing was naive CD8+ T cells sorted from blood. These receptors were taken from a man aged 18-30 years in good health.

V is TRBV6-5 and J is TRBJ1-5, with no clear D. V lost 2 bases and J lost 3, with 5 bases in between. There are 13 residues in the CDR3. Germline V gene lookup returns CDR1 MNHEY and CDR2 SVGAGI. For the CDR3, the DNA is TGTGCCAGCAGTTACGGAGACAATCAGCCCCAGCATTTT. Its protein is CASSYGDNQPQHF.

This clone was seen once. The chain uses TRBV27 and TRBJ1-6; D gene unclear. From germline, CDR1 is MNHEY and CDR2 SMNVEV (reference sequence). The V gene lost 6 bases and the J gene lost 7 bases, with 7 bases spanning the gap. The CDR3 extends over 12 amino acids. CDR3 in DNA: TGTGCCAGCAGGTCATGGAATTCACCCCTCCACTTT. As protein: CASRSWNSPLHF.

This clone was recorded once. This sequence joins TRBV4-1 and TRBJ2-5, with TRBD2 identical over 8 bases. The trim removed 2 bases at V and 2 bases at J, leaving 1 base unmatched. The CDR3 covers 14 residues. Germline lookup yields CDR1 MGHRA and CDR2 YSYEKL. CDR3 loop: CASSQTSGQETQYF. In DNA, the CDR3 is TGCGCCAGCAGCCAAACTAGCGGTCAAGAGACCCAGTACTTC.

The V and J genes are TRBV9 and TRBJ2-5; 8 bases agree with TRBD1. The germline V gene has CDR1 SGDLS and CDR2 YYNGEE. The CDR3 sequence is 13 residues long. Trimming removed 3 bases from V and 4 bases from J; junction bases left unmatched: 2. CDR3 sequence reads: CASSDDRGETQYF. The CDR3 nucleotides are TGTGCCAGCAGCGACGACAGGGGAGAGACCCAGTACTTC.

This clone appeared a single time. The chain is built from TRBV11-2 and TRBJ2-7; 10 bases are a match to TRBD1. The CDR3 totals 14 residues. CDR1 is SGHAT, CDR2 FQNNGV, per germline. V trimming: 6 bases; J trimming: 6 bases; junction bases outside the gene matches: 8. In DNA, the CDR3 is TGTGCCAGCAGGTCGCCGGGACAGGGGTTCGAGCAGTACTTC. Its translation: CASRSPGQGFEQYF. Filled out from reference TRBV11-2 and TRBJ2-7, the complete variable domain reads EAGVAQSPRYKIIEKRQSVAFWCNPISGHATLYWYQQILGQGPKLLIQFQNNGVVDDSQLPKDRFSAERLKGVDSTLKIQPAKLEDSAVYLCASRSPGQGFEQYFGPGTRLTVT.

The rearrangement links TRBV5-1 to TRBJ2-5, with a tentative D call TRBD2 (7 bases). The CDR3 contains 14 residues. V lost 0 bases to trimming and J lost 5 bases, with 11 bases between them. CDR1 and CDR2 from the germline V gene are SGHRS and YFSETQ. Written as DNA, the CDR3 is TGCGCCAGCAGCTTGGTAGGGGGGGCCGAGACCCAGTACTTC. Protein product: CASSLVGGAETQYF.

The rearrangement links TRBV7-9 to TRBJ2-7; 10 bases are shared with TRBD2. The CDR3 runs to 15 residues. The germline gives CDR1 SEHNR, CDR2 FQNEAQ (reference sequence). The V and J ends lost 5 bases and 0 bases, in that order; junction bases with no gene match: 4. DNA of the CDR3: TGTGCCAGCAGCGCTCTAGCGGGAGCCTCCTACGAGCAGTACTTC. It codes for CASSALAGASYEQYF.

The genes are TRBV27 and TRBJ2-5, with a possible D match to TRBD1 (5 bases). The CDR3 contains 15 residues. Germline lookup yields CDR1 MNHEY and CDR2 SMNVEV (reference sequence). The V gene lost 8 bases and the J gene lost 1 base, with 17 bases spanning the gap. CDR3 region: CASGSLKGPQETQYF. DNA of the CDR3: TGTGCCAGCGGCAGTTTGAAGGGGCCCCAAGAGACCCAGTACTTC.

The V and J genes are TRBV6-6 and TRBJ1-5, with D perhaps TRBD1 (6 bases). There are 11 residues in the CDR3. V was shortened by 6 bases and J by 15 bases, with 15 bases between the two germline ends. The germline CDR1 and CDR2 sequences are MNHNY and SVGAGI (reference sequence). CDR3 region: CASSDQGSWHF. The CDR3 DNA reads as TGTGCCAGCAGCGATCAGGGGAGTTGGCATTTT.

This rearrangement joins TRBV11-2 to TRBJ2-7; no firm D call. Trimming took 1 base from V and 3 from J, leaving 4 bases between them. The germline CDR1 and CDR2 sequences are SGHAT and FQNNGV. This CDR3 comprises 12 residues. The CDR3 DNA reads as TGTGCCAGCAGCTTAGTCATCTACGAGCAGTACTTC. Encoded protein: CASSLVIYEQYF.

The CDR3 DNA is TGTGCCATCTCTCGCGGGGGGAATTACAATGAGCAGTTCTTC. This encodes CAISRGGNYNEQFF. The rearrangement joins TRBV10-3 to TRBJ2-1, with 8 bases aligning to TRBD2. Germline trimming cut 8 bases from V and 4 bases from J; bases unmatched to any gene: 7. There are 14 residues in the CDR3. In germline, CDR1 is ENHRY, CDR2 SYGVKD.

This clone was found once. The identical CDR3 is also encoded by other nucleotide sequences in the sample. The CDR3 sequence: CASSPQETQYF. CDR3 in DNA: TGTGCCAGTTCCCCCCAGGAGACCCAGTACTTC. The J gene is TRBJ2-5, the V gene TRBV25-1; unclear D gene. Trimming stripped 9 bases from V and 5 bases from J, with 10 bases between. The CDR3 totals 11 residues. The germline gives CDR1 MGHDK, CDR2 SYGVNS.

The chain carries TRBV4-1 and TRBJ2-1; D gene ambiguous. There are 15 residues in the CDR3. Trimming took 0 bases from V and 8 from J, leaving 14 bases between them. The germline V gene encodes CDR1 MGHRA and CDR2 YSYEKL. As DNA, the CDR3 is TGCGCCAGCAGCCAAGACTGGAGTAATGGAGATGAGCAGTTCTTC. Residues: CASSQDWSNGDEQFF.

For this clone: Other DNA variants within this sample encode the same CDR3. V gene TRBV27 combines with J gene TRBJ2-7; D gene uncertain. Trimming removed 2 bases at V and 1 base at J, with 6 bases between. This CDR3 region has 13 residues. Germline V gene lookup returns CDR1 MNHEY and CDR2 SMNVEV (reference sequence). Written as DNA, the CDR3 is TGTGCCAGCAGTTTAAGCGATTCCTACGAGCAGTACTTC. Encoded protein: CASSLSDSYEQYF.

The sample holds many counts of this clone. This sample includes further DNA sequences coding for the same CDR3. The chain joins TRBV29-1 to TRBJ1-2; D is ambiguous. The CDR3 totals 10 residues. Trimming shortened V by 3 bases and J by 4 bases, and 3 bases separated the two germline ends. The germline CDR1 and CDR2 sequences are SQVTM and ANQGSEA. The CDR3 nucleotides read TGCAGCGTTGACTCCTATGGCTACACCTTC. Translated, it gives CSVDSYGYTF.